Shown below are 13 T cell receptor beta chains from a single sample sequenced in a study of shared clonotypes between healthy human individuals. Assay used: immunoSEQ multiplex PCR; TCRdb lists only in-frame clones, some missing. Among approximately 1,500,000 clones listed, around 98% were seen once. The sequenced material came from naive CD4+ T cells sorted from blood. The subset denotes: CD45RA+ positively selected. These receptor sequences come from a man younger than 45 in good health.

As DNA, the CDR3 is TGCGCCAGCAGTCCGGGCTCACGTGGCAATGAGCAGTTCTTC. Protein product: CASSPGSRGNEQFF. This sequence joins TRBV4-1 and TRBJ2-1; D ambiguous. Germline V gene lookup returns CDR1 MGHRA and CDR2 YSYEKL. V lost 6 bases and J 6 bases, leaving 15 bases between the germline ends. The CDR3 runs 14 residues.

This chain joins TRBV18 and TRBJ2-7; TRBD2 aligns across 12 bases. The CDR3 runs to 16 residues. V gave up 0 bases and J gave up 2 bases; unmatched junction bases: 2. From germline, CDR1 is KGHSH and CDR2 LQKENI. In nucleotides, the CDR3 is TGTGCCAGCTCACCACCCGGACTAGCGGGAACCTACGAGCAGTACTTC. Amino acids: CASSPPGLAGTYEQYF.

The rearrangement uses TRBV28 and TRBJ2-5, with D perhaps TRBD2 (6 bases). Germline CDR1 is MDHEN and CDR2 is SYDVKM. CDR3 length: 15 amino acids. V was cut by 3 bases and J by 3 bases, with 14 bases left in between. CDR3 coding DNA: TGTGCCAGCAGTTTTACGGGAGAAGGGGAAGAGACCCAGTACTTC. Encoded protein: CASSFTGEGEETQYF. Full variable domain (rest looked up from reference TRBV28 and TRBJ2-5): DVKVTQSSRYLVKRTGEKVFLECVQDMDHENMFWYRQDPGLGLRLIYFSYDVKMKEKGDIPEGYSVSREKKERFSLILESASTNQTSMYLCASSFTGEGEETQYFGPGTRLLVL.

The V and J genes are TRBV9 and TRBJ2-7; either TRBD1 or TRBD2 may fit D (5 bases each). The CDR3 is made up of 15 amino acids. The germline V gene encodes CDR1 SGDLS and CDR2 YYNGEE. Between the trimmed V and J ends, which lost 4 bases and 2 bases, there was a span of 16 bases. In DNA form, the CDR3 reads TGTGCCAGCAGCCCCACCGGGACGGACACCTACGAGCAGTACTTC. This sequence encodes CASSPTGTDTYEQYF.

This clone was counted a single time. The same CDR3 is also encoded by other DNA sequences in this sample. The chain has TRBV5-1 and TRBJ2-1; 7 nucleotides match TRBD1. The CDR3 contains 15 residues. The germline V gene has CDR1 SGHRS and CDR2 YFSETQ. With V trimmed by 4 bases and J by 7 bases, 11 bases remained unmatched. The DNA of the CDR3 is TGCGCCAGCAGCCAAGGGGGACAGTCTTATAATGAGCAGTTCTTC. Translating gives CASSQGGQSYNEQFF.

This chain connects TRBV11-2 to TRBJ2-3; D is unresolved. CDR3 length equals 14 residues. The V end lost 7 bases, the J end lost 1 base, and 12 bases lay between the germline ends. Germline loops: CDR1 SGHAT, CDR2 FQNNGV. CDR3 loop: CASIRVRGTDTQYF. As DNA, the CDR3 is TGTGCCAGCATTCGAGTCCGGGGCACAGATACGCAGTATTTT.

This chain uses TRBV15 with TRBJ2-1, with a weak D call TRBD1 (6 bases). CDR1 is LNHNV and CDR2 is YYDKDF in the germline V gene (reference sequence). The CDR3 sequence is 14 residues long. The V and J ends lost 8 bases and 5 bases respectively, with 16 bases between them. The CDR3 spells CATGQSDRNNEQFF. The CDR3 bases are TGTGCCACCGGACAATCGGACAGAAACAATGAGCAGTTCTTC. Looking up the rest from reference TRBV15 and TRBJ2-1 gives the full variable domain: DAMVIQNPRYQVTQFGKPVTLSCSQTLNHNVMYWYQQKSSQAPKLLFHYYDKDFNNEADTPDNFQSRRPNTSFCFLDIRSPGLGDTAMYLCATGQSDRNNEQFFGPGTRLTVL.

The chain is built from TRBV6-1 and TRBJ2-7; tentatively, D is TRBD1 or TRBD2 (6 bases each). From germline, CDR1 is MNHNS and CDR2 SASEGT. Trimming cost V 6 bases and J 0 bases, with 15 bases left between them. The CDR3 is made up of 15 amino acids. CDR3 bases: TGTGCCAGCAGGGGAGAGGGGGGAGTCTCCTACGAGCAGTACTTC. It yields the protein CASRGEGGVSYEQYF.

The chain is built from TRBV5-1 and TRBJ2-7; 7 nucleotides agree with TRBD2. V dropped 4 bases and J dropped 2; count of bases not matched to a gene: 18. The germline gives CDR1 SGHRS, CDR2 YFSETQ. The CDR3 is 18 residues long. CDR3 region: CASSVSTGGSPSAYEQYF. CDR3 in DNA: TGCGCCAGCAGCGTATCCACGGGCGGGAGTCCATCGGCCTACGAGCAGTACTTC.

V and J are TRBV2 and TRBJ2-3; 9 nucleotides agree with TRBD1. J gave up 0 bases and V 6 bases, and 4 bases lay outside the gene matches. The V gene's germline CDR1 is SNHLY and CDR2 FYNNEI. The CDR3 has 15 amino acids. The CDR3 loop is CASRWDRDSTDTQYF. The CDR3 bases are TGTGCCAGCAGATGGGACAGGGATAGCACAGATACGCAGTATTTT.

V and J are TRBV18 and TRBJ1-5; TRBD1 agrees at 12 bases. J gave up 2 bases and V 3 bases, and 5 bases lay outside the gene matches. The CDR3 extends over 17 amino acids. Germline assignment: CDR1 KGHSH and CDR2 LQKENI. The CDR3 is CASSPGTGGLGNQPQHF. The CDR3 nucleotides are TGTGCCAGCTCACCCGGGACAGGGGGCTTAGGCAATCAGCCCCAGCATTTT.

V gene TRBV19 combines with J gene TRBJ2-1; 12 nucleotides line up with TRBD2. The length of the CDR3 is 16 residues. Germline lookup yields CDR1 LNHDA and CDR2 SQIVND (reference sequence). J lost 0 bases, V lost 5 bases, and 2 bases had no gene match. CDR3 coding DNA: TGTGCCAGTAGTGGACTAGCGGGGCGCTCCTACAATGAGCAGTTCTTC. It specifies CASSGLAGRSYNEQFF.

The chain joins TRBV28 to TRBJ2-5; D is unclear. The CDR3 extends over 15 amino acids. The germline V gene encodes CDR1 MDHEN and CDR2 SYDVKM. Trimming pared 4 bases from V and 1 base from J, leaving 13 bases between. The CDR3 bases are TGTGCCAGCAGTTACAACGACAAATTCCAAGAGACCCAGTACTTC. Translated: CASSYNDKFQETQYF.